This T cell receptor (beta chain) was identified during a study of OX40 agonist ivuxolimab in advanced cancers. Study as a whole: Three patients showed partial responses: one hepatocellular carcinoma and two cutaneous melanoma cases.

Only in-frame clones appear in the TCRdb table, and some are missing; sequencing was by immunoSEQ multiplex PCR. The table includes some 60,000 clones, approximately 86% detected once. This CDR3 comprises 14 residues. The germline CDR1 and CDR2 sequences are SGHDT and YYEEEE. Trimming took off 7 bases at V and 2 bases at J, with 13 bases between the two ends. The receptor comes from an adult with an advanced solid tumor such as melanoma, head and neck, liver or kidney cancer. The chain employs TRBV5-6 and TRBJ2-1; D is possibly TRBD1 (6 bases). This specimen was CD4+ or CD8+ T cells sorted from blood, taken in a trial of the OX40 agonist ivuxolimab. CDR3 region: CASGTPTTYNEQFF. Written as DNA, the CDR3 is TGTGCCAGCGGGACACCCACCACCTACAATGAGCAGTTCTTC.